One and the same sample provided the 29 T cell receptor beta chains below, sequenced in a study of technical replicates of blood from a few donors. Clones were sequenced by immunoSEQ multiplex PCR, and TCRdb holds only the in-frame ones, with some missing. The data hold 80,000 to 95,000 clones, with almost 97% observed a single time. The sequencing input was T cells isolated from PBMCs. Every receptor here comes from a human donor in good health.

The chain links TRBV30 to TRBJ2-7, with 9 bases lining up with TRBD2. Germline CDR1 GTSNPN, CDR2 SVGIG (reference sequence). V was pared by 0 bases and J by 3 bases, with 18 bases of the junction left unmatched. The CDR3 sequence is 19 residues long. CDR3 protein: CAWSVHGGRANHPLYEQYF. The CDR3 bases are TGTGCCTGGAGTGTACATGGCGGGAGGGCCAATCACCCCCTCTACGAGCAGTACTTC.

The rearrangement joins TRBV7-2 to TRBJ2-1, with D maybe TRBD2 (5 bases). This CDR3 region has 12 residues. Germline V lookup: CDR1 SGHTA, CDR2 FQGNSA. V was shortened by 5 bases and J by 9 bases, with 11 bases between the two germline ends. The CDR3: CASSTGYGEQFF. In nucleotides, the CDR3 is TGTGCCAGCAGCACGGGATACGGTGAGCAGTTCTTC.

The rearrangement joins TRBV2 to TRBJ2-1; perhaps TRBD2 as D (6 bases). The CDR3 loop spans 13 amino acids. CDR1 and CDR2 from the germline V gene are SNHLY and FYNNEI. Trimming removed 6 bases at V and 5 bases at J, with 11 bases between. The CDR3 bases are TGTGCCAGCAGGACGAGCGGGCACAATGAGCAGTTCTTC. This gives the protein CASRTSGHNEQFF.

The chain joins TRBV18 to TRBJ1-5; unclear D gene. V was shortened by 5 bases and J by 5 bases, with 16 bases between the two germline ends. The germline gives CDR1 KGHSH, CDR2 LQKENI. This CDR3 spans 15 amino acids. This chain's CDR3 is CASSGSGGGDQPQHF. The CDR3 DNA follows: TGTGCCAGCTCAGGTTCTGGAGGAGGAGATCAGCCCCAGCATTTT.

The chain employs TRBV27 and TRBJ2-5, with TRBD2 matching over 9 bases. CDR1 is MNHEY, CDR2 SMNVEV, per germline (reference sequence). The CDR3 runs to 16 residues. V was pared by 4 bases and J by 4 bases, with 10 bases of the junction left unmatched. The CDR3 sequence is CASSSYFSGSGETQYF. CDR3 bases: TGTGCCAGCAGTTCCTATTTTAGCGGGAGTGGAGAGACCCAGTACTTC.

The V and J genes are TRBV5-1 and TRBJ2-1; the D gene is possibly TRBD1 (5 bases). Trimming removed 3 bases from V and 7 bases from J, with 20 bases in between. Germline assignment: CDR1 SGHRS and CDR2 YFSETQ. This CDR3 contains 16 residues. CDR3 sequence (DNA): TGCGCCAGCAGCTATAGTCAGGGAAAGGAGAGGAATGAGCAGTTCTTC. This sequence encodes CASSYSQGKERNEQFF.

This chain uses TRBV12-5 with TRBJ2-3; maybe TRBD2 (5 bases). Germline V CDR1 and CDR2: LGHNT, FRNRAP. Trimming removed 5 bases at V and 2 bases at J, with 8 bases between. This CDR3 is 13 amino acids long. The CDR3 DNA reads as TGTGCTAGTGGTCAGGACTCCACAGATACGCAGTATTTT. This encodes CASGQDSTDTQYF.

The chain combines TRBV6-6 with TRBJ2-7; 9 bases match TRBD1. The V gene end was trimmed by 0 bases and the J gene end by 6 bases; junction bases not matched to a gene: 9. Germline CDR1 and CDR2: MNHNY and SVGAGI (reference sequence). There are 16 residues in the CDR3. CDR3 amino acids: CASSYSRTGDSGEQYF. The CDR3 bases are TGTGCCAGCAGTTACTCCCGGACAGGGGACAGTGGCGAGCAGTACTTC.

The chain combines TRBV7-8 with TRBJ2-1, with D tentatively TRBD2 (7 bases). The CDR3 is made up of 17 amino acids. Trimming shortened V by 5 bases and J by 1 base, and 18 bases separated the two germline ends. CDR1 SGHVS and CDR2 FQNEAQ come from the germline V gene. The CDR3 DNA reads TGTGCCAGCAGCCCACCTAAGGGGGAGGGTTCCTACAATGAGCAGTTCTTC. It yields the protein CASSPPKGEGSYNEQFF.

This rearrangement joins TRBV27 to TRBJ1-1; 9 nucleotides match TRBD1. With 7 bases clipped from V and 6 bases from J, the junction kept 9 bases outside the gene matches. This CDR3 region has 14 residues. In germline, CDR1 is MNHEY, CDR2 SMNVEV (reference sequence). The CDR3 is CASKMGQGGSEAFF. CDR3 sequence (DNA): TGTGCCAGCAAAATGGGACAGGGAGGGTCTGAAGCTTTCTTT.

The CDR3 DNA follows: TGTGCCAGCAGTTACTCCGCGGGGGTCCGAACCGGGGAGCTGTTTTTT. Protein: CASSYSAGVRTGELFF. V and J are TRBV6-5 and TRBJ2-2, with 7 nucleotides matching TRBD2. Germline V gene sequence: CDR1 MNHEY, CDR2 SVGAGI. This CDR3 contains 16 residues. V gave up 0 bases and J gave up 5 bases; unmatched junction bases: 6.

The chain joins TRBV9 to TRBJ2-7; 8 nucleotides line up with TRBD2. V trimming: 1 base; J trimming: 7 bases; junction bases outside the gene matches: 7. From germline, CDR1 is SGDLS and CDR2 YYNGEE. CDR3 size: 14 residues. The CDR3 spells CASSVIPGGREQYF. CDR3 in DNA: TGTGCCAGCAGCGTAATCCCGGGAGGGAGGGAGCAGTACTTC.

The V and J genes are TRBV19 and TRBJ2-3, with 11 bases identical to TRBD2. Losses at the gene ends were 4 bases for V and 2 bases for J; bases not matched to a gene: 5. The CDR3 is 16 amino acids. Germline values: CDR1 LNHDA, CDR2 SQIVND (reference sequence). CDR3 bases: TGTGCCAGTAGTACGAGGACTAGCGGGCTCACAGATACGCAGTATTTT. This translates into CASSTRTSGLTDTQYF. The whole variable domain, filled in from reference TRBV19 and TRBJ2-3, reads DGGITQSPKYLFRKEGQNVTLSCEQNLNHDAMYWYRQDPGQGLRLIYYSQIVNDFQKGDIAEGYSVSREKKESFPLTVTSAQKNPTAFYLCASSTRTSGLTDTQYFGPGTRLTVL.

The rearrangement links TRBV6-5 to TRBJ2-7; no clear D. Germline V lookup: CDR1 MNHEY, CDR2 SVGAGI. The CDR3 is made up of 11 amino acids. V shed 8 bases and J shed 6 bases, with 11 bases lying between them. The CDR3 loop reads CASVSGSEQYF. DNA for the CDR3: TGTGCCAGCGTGTCCGGTTCCGAGCAGTACTTC.

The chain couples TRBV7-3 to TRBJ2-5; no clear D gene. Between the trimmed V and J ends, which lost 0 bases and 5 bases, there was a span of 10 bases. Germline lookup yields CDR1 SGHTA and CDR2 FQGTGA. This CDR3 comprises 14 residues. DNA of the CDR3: TGTGCCAGCAGCTTAACAGGAGTGGCGGAGACCCAGTACTTC. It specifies CASSLTGVAETQYF.

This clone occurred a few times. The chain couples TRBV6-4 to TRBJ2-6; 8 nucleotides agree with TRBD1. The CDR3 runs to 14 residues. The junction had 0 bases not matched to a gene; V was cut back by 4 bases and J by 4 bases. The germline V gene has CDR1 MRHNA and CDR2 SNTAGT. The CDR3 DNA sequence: TGTGCCAGCAGTGGGACAGGGGGGGCCAACGTCCTGACTTTC. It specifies CASSGTGGANVLTF.

CDR3 nucleotide sequence: TGTGCCAGCAGCCTTCTCCAGGATACGGTAGCAGATACGCAGTATTTT. Protein product: CASSLLQDTVADTQYF. The chain combines TRBV14 with TRBJ2-3; D uncertain. The germline CDR1 and CDR2 sequences are SGHDN and FVKESK. The CDR3 runs to 16 residues. The V end was cut by 4 bases, the J end by 4 bases, with 18 bases between.

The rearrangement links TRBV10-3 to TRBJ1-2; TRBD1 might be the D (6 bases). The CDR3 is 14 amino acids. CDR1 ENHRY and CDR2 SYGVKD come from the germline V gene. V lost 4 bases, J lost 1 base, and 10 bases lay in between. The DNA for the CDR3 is TGTGCCATCAGTGCCGCGACAGGTAACTATGGCTACACCTTC. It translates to CAISAATGNYGYTF.

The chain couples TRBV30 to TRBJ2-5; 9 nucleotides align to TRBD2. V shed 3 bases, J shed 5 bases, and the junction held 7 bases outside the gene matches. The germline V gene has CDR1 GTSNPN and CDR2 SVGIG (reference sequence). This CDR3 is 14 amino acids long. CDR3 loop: CAWRSLAGTETQYF. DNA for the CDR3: TGTGCCTGGAGAAGCCTAGCGGGAACTGAGACCCAGTACTTC.

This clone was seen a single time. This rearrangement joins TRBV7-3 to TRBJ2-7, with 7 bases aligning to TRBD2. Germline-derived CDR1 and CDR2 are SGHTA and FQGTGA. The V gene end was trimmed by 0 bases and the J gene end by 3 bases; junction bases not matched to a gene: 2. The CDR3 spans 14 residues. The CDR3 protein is CASSLTASGYEQYF. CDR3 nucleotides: TGTGCCAGCAGCTTAACCGCTAGCGGCTACGAGCAGTACTTC.

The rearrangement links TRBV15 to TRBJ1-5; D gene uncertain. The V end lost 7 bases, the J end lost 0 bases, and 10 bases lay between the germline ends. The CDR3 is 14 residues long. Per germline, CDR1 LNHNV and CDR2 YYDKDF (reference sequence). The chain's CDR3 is CATNSGISNQPQHF. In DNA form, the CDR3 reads TGTGCCACCAACTCCGGGATTAGCAATCAGCCCCAGCATTTT.

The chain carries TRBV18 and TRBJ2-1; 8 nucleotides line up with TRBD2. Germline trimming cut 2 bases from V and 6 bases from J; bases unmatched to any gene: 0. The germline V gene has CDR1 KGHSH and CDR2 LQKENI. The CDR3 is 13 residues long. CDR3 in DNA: TGTGCCAGCTCACCAAGCGGGAGCAATGAGCAGTTCTTC. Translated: CASSPSGSNEQFF.

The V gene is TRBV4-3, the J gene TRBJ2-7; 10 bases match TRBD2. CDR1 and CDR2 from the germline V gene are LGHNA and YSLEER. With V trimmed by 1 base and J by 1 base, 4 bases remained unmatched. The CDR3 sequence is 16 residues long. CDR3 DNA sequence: TGCGCCAGCAGCCAAGGGGGACTAGCGCCTTCCTACGAGCAGTACTTC. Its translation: CASSQGGLAPSYEQYF.

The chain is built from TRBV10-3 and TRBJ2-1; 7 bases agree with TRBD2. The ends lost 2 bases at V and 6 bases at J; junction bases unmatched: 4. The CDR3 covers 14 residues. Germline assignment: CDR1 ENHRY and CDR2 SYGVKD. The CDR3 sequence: CAISESGGSNEQFF. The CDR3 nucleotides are TGTGCCATCAGTGAGAGCGGCGGGAGCAATGAGCAGTTCTTC.

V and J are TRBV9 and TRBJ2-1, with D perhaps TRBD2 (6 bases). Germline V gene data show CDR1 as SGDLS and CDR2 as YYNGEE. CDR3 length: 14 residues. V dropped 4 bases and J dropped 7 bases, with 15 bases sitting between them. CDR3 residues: CASSLYWGENEQFF. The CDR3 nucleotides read TGTGCCAGCAGCTTGTATTGGGGGGAGAATGAGCAGTTCTTC.

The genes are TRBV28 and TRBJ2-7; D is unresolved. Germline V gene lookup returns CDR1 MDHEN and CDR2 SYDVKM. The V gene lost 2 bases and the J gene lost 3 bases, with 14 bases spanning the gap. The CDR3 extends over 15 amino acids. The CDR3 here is CASSLPQITSYEQYF. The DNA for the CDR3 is TGTGCCAGCAGTTTACCACAGATAACAAGCTACGAGCAGTACTTC. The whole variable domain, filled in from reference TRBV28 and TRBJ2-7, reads DVKVTQSSRYLVKRTGEKVFLECVQDMDHENMFWYRQDPGLGLRLIYFSYDVKMKEKGDIPEGYSVSREKKERFSLILESASTNQTSMYLCASSLPQITSYEQYFGPGTRLTVT.

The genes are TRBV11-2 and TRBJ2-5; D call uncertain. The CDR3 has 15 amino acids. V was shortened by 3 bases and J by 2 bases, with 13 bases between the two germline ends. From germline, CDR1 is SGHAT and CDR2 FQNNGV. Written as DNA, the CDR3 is TGTGCCAGCAGCTTTAACTCTGCAGGACAAGAGACCCAGTACTTC. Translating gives CASSFNSAGQETQYF.

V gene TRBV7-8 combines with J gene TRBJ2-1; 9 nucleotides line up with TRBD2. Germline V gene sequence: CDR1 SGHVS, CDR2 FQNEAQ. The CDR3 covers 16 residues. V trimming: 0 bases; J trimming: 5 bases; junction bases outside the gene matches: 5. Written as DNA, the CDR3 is TGTGCCAGCAGCTTAGCGATGGTAGCGGGAGACAATGAGCAGTTCTTC. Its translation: CASSLAMVAGDNEQFF.

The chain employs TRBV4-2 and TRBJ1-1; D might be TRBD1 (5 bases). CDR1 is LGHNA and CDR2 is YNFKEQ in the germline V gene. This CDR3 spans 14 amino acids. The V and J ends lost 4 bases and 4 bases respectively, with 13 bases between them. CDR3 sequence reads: CASSPQGSATEAFF. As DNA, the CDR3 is TGTGCCAGCAGCCCCCAGGGTAGTGCCACTGAAGCTTTCTTT.